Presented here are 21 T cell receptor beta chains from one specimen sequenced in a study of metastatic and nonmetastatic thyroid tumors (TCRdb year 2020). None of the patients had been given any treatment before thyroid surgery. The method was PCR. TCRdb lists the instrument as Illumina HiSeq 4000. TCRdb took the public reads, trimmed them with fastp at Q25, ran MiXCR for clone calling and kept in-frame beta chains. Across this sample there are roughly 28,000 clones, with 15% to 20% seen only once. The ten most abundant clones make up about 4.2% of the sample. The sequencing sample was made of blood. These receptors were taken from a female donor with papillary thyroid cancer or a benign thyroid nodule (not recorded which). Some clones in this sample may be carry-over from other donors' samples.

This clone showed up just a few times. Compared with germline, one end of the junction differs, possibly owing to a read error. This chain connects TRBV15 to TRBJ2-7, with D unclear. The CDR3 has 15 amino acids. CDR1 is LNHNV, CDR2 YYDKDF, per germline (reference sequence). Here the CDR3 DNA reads TGTGCCACCAGCAGAGCGTCCGCTTTCTCCTACGAGCAGCACTTC. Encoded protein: CATSRASAFSYEQHF.

The CDR3 region has the DNA TGTGCCAGCAGCCCCTCAGCGGGAGGGCCGGTCGAGCAGTACTTC. Protein product: CASSPSAGGPVEQYF. The genes are TRBV11-2 and TRBJ2-7; 10 bases fit TRBD2. Germline trimming cut 5 bases from V and 6 bases from J; bases unmatched to any gene: 10. Germline CDR1 SGHAT, CDR2 FQNNGV. CDR3 length: 15 residues.

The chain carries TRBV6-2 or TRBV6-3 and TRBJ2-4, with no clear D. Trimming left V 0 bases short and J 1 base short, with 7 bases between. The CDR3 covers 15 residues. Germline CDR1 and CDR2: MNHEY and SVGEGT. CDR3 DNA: TGTGCCAGCAGTTACTCGACTTGGGCCAAAAACATTCAGTACTTC. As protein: CASSYSTWAKNIQYF.

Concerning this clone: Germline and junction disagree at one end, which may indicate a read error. The chain's CDR3 is CSSRFGYEQYF. The CDR3, as DNA: TGCAGTTCTAGATTTGGGTACGAGCAGTACTTC. V gene TRBV20-1 combines with J gene TRBJ2-7; D not resolved. The CDR3 loop spans 11 amino acids. The germline CDR1 and CDR2 sequences are DFQATT and SNEGSKA (reference sequence).

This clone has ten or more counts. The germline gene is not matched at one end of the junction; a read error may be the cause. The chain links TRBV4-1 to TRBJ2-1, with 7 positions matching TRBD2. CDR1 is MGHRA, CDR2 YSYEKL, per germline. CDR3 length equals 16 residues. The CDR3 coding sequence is TGCGCCAGCAGCCAAGGGAGAGCGGGAACCTACAATGAGCAGCTCTTC. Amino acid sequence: CASSQGRAGTYNEQLF.

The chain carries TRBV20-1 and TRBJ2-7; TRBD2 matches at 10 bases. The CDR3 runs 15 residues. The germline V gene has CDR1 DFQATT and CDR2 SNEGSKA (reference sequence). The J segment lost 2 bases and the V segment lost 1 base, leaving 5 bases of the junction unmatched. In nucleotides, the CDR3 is TGCAGTGCTAGAGGCGAGCGGGAGGGGCCCTACGAGCAGTACTTC. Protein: CSARGEREGPYEQYF.

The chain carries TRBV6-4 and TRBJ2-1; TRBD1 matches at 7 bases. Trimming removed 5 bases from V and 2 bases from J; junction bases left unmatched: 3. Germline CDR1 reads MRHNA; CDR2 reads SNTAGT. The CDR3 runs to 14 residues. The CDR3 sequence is CASSTGEPYNEQFF. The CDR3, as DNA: TGTGCCAGCAGTACAGGGGAGCCCTACAATGAGCAGTTCTTC.

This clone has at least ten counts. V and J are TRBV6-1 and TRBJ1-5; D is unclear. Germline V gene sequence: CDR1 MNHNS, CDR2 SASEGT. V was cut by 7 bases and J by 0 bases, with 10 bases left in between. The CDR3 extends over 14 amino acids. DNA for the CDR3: TGTGCCAGCAAGGAAGGTTCTAGCAATCAGCCCCAGCATTTT. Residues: CASKEGSSNQPQHF.

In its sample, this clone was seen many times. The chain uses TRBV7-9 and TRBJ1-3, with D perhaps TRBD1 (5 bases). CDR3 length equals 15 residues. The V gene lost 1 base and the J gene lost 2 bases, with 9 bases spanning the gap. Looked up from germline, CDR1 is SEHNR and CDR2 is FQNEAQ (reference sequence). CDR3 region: CASSLDLGAGNTIYF. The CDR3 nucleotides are TGTGCCAGCAGCTTAGATCTGGGGGCTGGAAACACCATATATTTT.

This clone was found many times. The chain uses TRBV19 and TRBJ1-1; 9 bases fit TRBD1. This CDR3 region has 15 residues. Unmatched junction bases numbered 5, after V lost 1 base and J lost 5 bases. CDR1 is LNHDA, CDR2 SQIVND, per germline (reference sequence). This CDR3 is CASSIGTGVLTEAFF. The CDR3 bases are TGTGCCAGTAGTATAGGGACAGGGGTATTGACTGAAGCTTTCTTT.

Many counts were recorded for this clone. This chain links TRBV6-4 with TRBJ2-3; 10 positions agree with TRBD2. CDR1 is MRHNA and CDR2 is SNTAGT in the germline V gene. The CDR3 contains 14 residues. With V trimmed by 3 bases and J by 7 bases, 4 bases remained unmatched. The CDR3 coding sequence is TGTGCCAGCAGTGAAGCGGGAGGGCGAAATACGCAGTATTTT. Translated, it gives CASSEAGGRNTQYF.

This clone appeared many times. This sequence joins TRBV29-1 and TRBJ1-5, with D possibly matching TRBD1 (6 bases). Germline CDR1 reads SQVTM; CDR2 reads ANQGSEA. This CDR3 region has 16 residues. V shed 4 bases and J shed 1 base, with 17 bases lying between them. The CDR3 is CSVVTGPVGSNQPQHF. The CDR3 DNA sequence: TGCAGCGTTGTGACAGGCCCGGTGGGGAGCAATCAGCCCCAGCATTTT. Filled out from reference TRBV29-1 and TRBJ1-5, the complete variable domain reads SAVISQKPSRDICQRGTSLTIQCQVDSQVTMMFWYRQQPGQSLTLIATANQGSEATYESGFVIDKFPISRPNLTFSTLTVSNMSPEDSSIYLCSVVTGPVGSNQPQHFGDGTRLSIL.

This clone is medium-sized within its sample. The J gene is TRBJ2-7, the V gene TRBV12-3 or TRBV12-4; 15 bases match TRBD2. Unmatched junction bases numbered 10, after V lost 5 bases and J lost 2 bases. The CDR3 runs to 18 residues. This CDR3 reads CASSHTGLAGGSTYEQYF. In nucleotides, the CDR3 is TGTGCCAGCAGTCACACGGGACTAGCGGGAGGCTCTACCTACGAGCAGTACTTC.

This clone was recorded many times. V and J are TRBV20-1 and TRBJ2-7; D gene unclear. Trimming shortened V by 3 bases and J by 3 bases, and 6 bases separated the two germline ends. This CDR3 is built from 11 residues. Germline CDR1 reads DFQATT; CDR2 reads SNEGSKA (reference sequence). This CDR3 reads CSARYSYEQYF. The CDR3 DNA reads TGCAGTGCTAGGTATAGCTACGAGCAGTACTTC.

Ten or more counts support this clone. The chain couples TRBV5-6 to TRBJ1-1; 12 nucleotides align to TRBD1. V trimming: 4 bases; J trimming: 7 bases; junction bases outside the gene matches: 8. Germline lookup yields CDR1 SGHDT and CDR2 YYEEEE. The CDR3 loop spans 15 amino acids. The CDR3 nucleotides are TGTGCCAGCAGCGGGGGACAGGGGGCGTTTATTGAAGCTTTCTTT. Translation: CASSGGQGAFIEAFF.

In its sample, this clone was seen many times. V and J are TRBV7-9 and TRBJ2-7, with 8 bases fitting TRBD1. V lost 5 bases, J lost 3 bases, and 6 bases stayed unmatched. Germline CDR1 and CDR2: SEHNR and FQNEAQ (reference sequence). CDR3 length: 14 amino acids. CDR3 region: CASSHGQGYYEQYF. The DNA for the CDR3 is TGTGCCAGCAGCCACGGACAGGGCTACTACGAGCAGTACTTC.

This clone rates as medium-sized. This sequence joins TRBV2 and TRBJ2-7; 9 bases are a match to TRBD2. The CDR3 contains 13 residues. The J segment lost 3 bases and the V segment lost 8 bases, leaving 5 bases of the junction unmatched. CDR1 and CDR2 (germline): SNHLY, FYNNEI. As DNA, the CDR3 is TGTGCCAGCGGAACTAGCGGGTTCTACGAGCAGTACTTC. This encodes CASGTSGFYEQYF.

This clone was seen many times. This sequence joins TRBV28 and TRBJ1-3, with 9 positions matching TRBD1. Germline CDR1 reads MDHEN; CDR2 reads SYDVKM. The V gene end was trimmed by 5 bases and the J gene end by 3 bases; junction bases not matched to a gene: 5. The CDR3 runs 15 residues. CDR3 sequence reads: CASSDRGIFGNTIYF. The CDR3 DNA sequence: TGTGCCAGCAGTGACAGGGGGATCTTTGGAAACACCATATATTTT.

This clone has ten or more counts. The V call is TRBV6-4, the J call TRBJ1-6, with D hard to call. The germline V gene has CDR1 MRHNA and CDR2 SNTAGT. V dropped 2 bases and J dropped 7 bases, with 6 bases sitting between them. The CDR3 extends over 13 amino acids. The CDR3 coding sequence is TGTGCCAGCAGTGACCAGCCCAATTCACCCCTCCACTTT. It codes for CASSDQPNSPLHF.

The CDR3 is CASSENRLLSGANVLTF. CDR3 DNA sequence: TGTGCCAGCAGTGAAAATCGGCTCCTCTCTGGGGCCAACGTCCTGACTTTC. V gene TRBV2 combines with J gene TRBJ2-6; D ambiguous. Germline CDR1 is SNHLY and CDR2 is FYNNEI. V dropped 2 bases and J dropped 0 bases, with 11 bases sitting between them. The CDR3 loop spans 17 amino acids.

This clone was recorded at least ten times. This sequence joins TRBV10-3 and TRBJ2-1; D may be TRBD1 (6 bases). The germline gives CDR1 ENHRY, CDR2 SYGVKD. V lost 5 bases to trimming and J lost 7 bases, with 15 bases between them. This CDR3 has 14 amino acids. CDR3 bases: TGTGCCATCAGTTTACCAGGGGCGAAAAATGAGCAGTTCTTC. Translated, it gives CAISLPGAKNEQFF.